The 5 T cell receptor beta chains below were found in one sample sequenced in a study of CXCR3-negative and CXCR3-positive naive CD8 T cells. Their target antigens are unknown. In preparing the TRB cDNA libraries, 5' RACE with UMI labels was used. TCRdb reworked the 5' RACE reads into one entry per CDR3 protein, no DNA. Across around 160,000 distinct CDR3 sequences, the top ten clones capture approximately 0.28% of the sample. Regarding the study as a whole: CXCR3-expressing naive cells carried TRB CDR3s more hydrophobic than those of CXCR3-negative naive cells.

The specimen was naive CXCR3+ CD8+ T cells from blood. Subset in this sample: CD45RO-CCR7+CD27+CD95- naive CD8+ T cells expressing CXCR3 (TNR3+). The receptor source for this set is a human donor in good health. Some clones in this sample may be carry-over from other donors' samples.

The chain combines TRBV5-5 with TRBJ2-1; the D call of TRBD1 rests on TCRdb alone, since no DNA is present to check it. Germline lookup yields CDR1 SGHKS and CDR2 YYEKEE (reference sequence). The CDR3 runs to 13 residues. Here the CDR3 reads CAGDLGGSHEQFF.

This chain uses TRBV6-2 or TRBV6-3 with TRBJ1-5; lacking DNA, the TRBD1 call made by TCRdb goes unchecked. The CDR3 extends over 17 amino acids. The germline V gene has CDR1 MNHEY and CDR2 SVGEGT. Here the CDR3 reads CASSSTGYGLGNQPQHF.

CDR3 region: CASSQDGYNSPLHF. The chain has TRBV4-3 and TRBJ1-6. The CDR3 is made up of 14 amino acids. CDR1 and CDR2 from the germline V gene are LGHNA and YSLEER.

The V and J genes are TRBV7-9 and TRBJ2-7; TCRdb's D call of TRBD2 is untestable without DNA. Per the germline V gene, CDR1 is SEHNR and CDR2 is FQNEAQ (reference sequence). The CDR3 runs to 18 residues. CDR3 protein: CASSLGEIWGALAYEQYF.

The rearrangement joins TRBV29-1 to TRBJ2-3; TCRdb returns TRBD2, unconfirmable since there is no DNA. The CDR3 runs 12 residues. Germline V gene sequence: CDR1 SQVTM, CDR2 ANQGSEA. The CDR3 protein is CSARSATDTQYF.